The 11 T cell receptor beta chains reported below all come from one sample, sequenced in a study of T-cell memory formation after mild COVID-19. TCRdb reanalysed the 5' RACE reads using MiXCR and keeps one entry per CDR3 protein. The sample lists almost 250,000 distinct CDR3 sequences, about 16% occurring once. The material sequenced was PBMCs or a T cell subset sorted from them (not recorded which). The receptors derive from an adult woman who had mild COVID-19 (a few samples of this study predate the infection). Cell type and time point are not known.

The V call is TRBV28, the J call TRBJ2-7; D unresolved. This CDR3 contains 13 residues. Germline V lookup: CDR1 MDHEN, CDR2 SYDVKM. The V and J ends lost 3 bases and 3 bases respectively, with 9 bases between them. Written as DNA, the CDR3 is TGTGCCAGCAGTTTTTCGGAGAACTACGAGCAGTACTTC. This codes for CASSFSENYEQYF.

V usage is TRBV7-3 and J usage is TRBJ2-3, with TRBD1 matching 9 bases. Per germline, CDR1 SGHTA and CDR2 FQGTGA. The CDR3 is 14 residues long. V was clipped by 5 bases and J by 6 bases; unmatched bases: 6. For the CDR3, the DNA is TGTGCCAGCAGCCGGGACAGGGTCCCCGATACGCAGTATTTT. It yields the protein CASSRDRVPDTQYF.

This clonotype has more than one count but fewer than ten. The genes are TRBV2 and TRBJ2-7; 8 positions match TRBD2. The CDR3 is 14 residues long. CDR1 is SNHLY, CDR2 FYNNEI, per germline. V lost 7 bases, J lost 5 bases, and 10 bases stayed unmatched. CDR3 amino acids: CASILAANSNEQYF. In nucleotides, the CDR3 is TGTGCCAGCATACTAGCGGCGAACTCGAACGAGCAGTACTTC.

This clonotype showed up just a few times. The chain uses TRBV6-1 and TRBJ2-6; 8 bases align to TRBD1. Germline V CDR1 and CDR2: MNHNS, SASEGT. J gave up 0 bases and V 6 bases, and 7 bases lay outside the gene matches. The CDR3 is 17 amino acids. The DNA of the CDR3 is TGTGCCAGCAGATTCAGGGGGCGCGGCTCTGGGGCCAACGTCCTGACTTTC. Its translation: CASRFRGRGSGANVLTF.

This chain uses TRBV20-1 with TRBJ1-1; maybe TRBD1 (5 bases). The CDR3 sequence is 15 residues long. Deletions cut 6 bases from V and 1 base from J, with 18 bases between. The germline CDR1 and CDR2 sequences are DFQATT and SNEGSKA (reference sequence). CDR3 DNA: TGCAGTGCCCCTGACCGACGGACACCGAACACTGAAGCTTTCTTT. Protein: CSAPDRRTPNTEAFF.

This clonotype has more than one count but fewer than ten. The junction departs from germline at one end; a sequencing error may be responsible. This sequence joins TRBV29-1 and TRBJ1-2, with D unclear. This CDR3 is built from 12 residues. The germline gives CDR1 SQVTM, CDR2 ANQGSEA. CDR3 sequence: CSVEDKGPGFPF. The CDR3 DNA follows: TGCAGCGTTGAAGACAAGGGCCCCGGATTCCCCTTC. Based on the CDR3 plus reference TRBV29-1 and TRBJ1-2, the full variable domain is SAVISQKPSRDICQRGTSLTIQCQVDSQVTMMFWYRQQPGQSLTLIATANQGSEATYESGFVIDKFPISRPNLTFSTLTVSNMSPEDSSIYLCSVEDKGPGFPFGSGTRLTVV.

The chain links TRBV7-2 to TRBJ2-1; tentatively, D is TRBD2 (6 bases). Germline V gene data show CDR1 as SGHTA and CDR2 as FQGNSA. There are 15 residues in the CDR3. V lost 5 bases and J 10 bases, leaving 21 bases between the germline ends. CDR3 DNA sequence: TGTGCCAGCAGCCGAACCCCCGGGGGACCTGGGGAGCAGTTCTTC. Its protein is CASSRTPGGPGEQFF.

This clonotype was seen more than once but under ten times. CDR3 in DNA: TGTGCCAGCAATCAGGGACAGGGGGCTTCCTCTAACTATGGCTACACCTTC. Its translation: CASNQGQGASSNYGYTF. This chain links TRBV5-5 with TRBJ1-2; 12 bases are a match to TRBD1. This CDR3 is built from 17 residues. V shed 6 bases, J shed 0 bases, and the junction held 9 bases outside the gene matches. Germline CDR1 is SGHKS and CDR2 is YYEKEE (reference sequence).

The chain uses TRBV4-3 and TRBJ2-7, with a tentative D call TRBD1 (6 bases). Trimming removed 2 bases from V and 6 bases from J, with 14 bases in between. The CDR3 spans 14 residues. The germline V gene has CDR1 LGHNA and CDR2 YSLEER. CDR3 bases: TGCGCCAGCAGCCAACAAACCACAGGGAGCGAGCAGTACTTC. Its translation is CASSQQTTGSEQYF.

This clonotype was counted only a few times. The rearrangement uses TRBV5-1 and TRBJ2-5; 8 bases map to TRBD2. The trim removed 4 bases at V and 5 bases at J, leaving 19 bases unmatched. The CDR3 runs 18 residues. Germline V gives CDR1 SGHRS, CDR2 YFSETQ. The DNA of the CDR3 is TGCGCCAGCAGCCCTCCCCCCCGGACTAGCCAACAGAGGGAGACCCAGTACTTC. Its protein product is CASSPPPRTSQQRETQYF.

This clonotype was recorded a few times. Germline is not matched at one junction end, which may reflect a read error. The V and J genes are TRBV20-1 and TRBJ1-5; D perhaps matches TRBD1 (5 bases). Germline loops: CDR1 DFQATT, CDR2 SNEGSKA (reference sequence). CDR3 size: 16 residues. The CDR3 nucleotides read TGCAGTGCGAGAGGGGAAGGCGGTTATAGCAATCAGCCCCAGCATTTT. It yields the protein CSARGEGGYSNQPQHF.